Included here is one TCR beta chain sequence, with context. The antigen is unknown. Trimming removed 4 bases at V and 0 bases at J, with 15 bases between. CDR3 size: 15 residues. CDR1 and CDR2 from the germline V gene are GTSNPN and SVGIG (reference sequence). Using immunoSEQ multiplex PCR, the repertoire was profiled, and TCRdb retains in-frame clones only, with some absent. Seen here are nearly 95,000 clones, around 84% observed once, and the top ten hold about 25%. The sample is drawn from a study of radiotherapy plus CTLA-4 blockade in lung cancer. General study results and limits: The study found tumor-derived TCR clones expanded in blood after radiotherapy plus ipilimumab. Dynamics of early blood T cell clones, together with interferon-beta, were reportedly the best predictors of response.

The sample consisted of peripheral blood, taken from a patient treated with radiotherapy plus ipilimumab. The sequence derives from a human donor with non-small cell lung cancer that progressed on radiotherapy plus ipilimumab. The rearrangement uses TRBV30 and TRBJ1-1; D uncertain. The CDR3 sequence: CAWTVLAGMNTEAFF. In nucleotides, the CDR3 is TGTGCCTGGACCGTTTTAGCAGGTATGAACACTGAAGCTTTCTTT. The full variable domain, with the rest looked up from reference TRBV30 and TRBJ1-1, is SQTIHQWPATLVQPVGSPLSLECTVEGTSNPNLYWYRQAAGRGLQLLFYSVGIGQISSEVPQNLSASRPQDRQFILSSKKLLLSDSGFYLCAWTVLAGMNTEAFFGQGTRLTVV.